A selection of T cell receptor beta chains follows, all from one sample in a study of blood T cell repertoires in COVID-19. The protocol was immunoSEQ multiplex PCR, while the TCRdb copy is restricted to in-frame clones and leaves out a portion. Of under 170,000 clones in the sample, around 85% were seen once. The sample consisted of peripheral blood. Every receptor here comes from a man between 65 and 85 years old with acute or convalescent COVID-19. Both conserved end residues are part of each CDR3. Fields, in order: J gene, V gene, clone size, D gene, CDR3 DNA, CDR3 protein. The D gene is left open where the match is weak. Size values are once, few and many counts, or a class for expanded clones, and some rows have none.

TRBJ2-1 | TRBV28 | NA | TRBD2 | TGTGCCAGCAACGGACTAGCGGGAGATTCCTACAATGAGCAGTTCTTC | CASNGLAGDSYNEQFF
TRBJ2-2 | TRBV9 | NA | NA | TGTGCCTCCTCGGACATTCCGAACACCGGGGAGCTGTTTTTT | CASSDIPNTGELFF
TRBJ2-1 | TRBV9 | NA | TRBD2 | TGTGCCAGCAGCCTCTCCGGGGCGGGAGGGCGGAATGAGCAGTTCTTC | CASSLSGAGGRNEQFF
TRBJ1-1 | TRBV6-5 | NA | NA | TGTGCCACAACCAGGGGTGTGAACACTGAAGCTTTCTTT | CATTRGVNTEAFF
TRBJ2-5 | TRBV7-3 | NA | TRBD2 | TGTGCCAGCAGCCTAAGGGCGGGAGTGAGAGAGACCCAGTACTTC | CASSLRAGVRETQYF
TRBJ2-7 | TRBV7-8 | NA | TRBD1 | TGTGCCAGCAGCTTAAGGGCAGGGGGTCTCTACGAGCAGTACTTC | CASSLRAGGLYEQYF
TRBJ2-5 | TRBV6-5 | NA | TRBD1 | TGTGCCAGCAGCCGTCTGACAGGGGGCGAGACCCAGTACTTC | CASSRLTGGETQYF
TRBJ1-4 | TRBV5-6 | NA | NA | TGTGCCAGCAGCTCCTTCTCCGAAGGGGAGGGTGAAAAACTGTTTTTT | CASSSFSEGEGEKLFF
TRBJ1-2 | TRBV6-5 | NA | TRBD1 | TGTGCCAGCAGTTACGACAGGGGGGACTATGGCTACACCTTC | CASSYDRGDYGYTF
TRBJ2-7 | TRBV19 | NA | NA | TGTGCCAGTAGTATGGGTGACTTATCCTACGAGCAGTACTTC | CASSMGDLSYEQYF
TRBJ1-1 | TRBV7-3 | NA | TRBD1 | TGTGCCAGCAGCTTACGGGACAGGGGGGAAGCTTTCTTT | CASSLRDRGEAFF
TRBJ2-1 | TRBV18 | NA | TRBD2 | TGTGCCAGCTCACCGCTTAGCGGGAGTCAGTACAATGAGCAGTTCTTC | CASSPLSGSQYNEQFF
TRBJ2-7 | TRBV18 | NA | NA | TGTGCCAGCTCACGCGGACAGTCCTCCTACGAGCAGTACTTC | CASSRGQSSYEQYF
TRBJ2-2 | TRBV4-3 | NA | NA | TGCGCCAGCAGCCAAGCCCATGGACTGAGGAACACCGGGGAGCTGTTTTTT | CASSQAHGLRNTGELFF
TRBJ2-5 | TRBV2 | NA | TRBD1 | TGTGCCGCCGGACAGGGTCAAGAGACCCAGTACTTC | CAAGQGQETQYF
TRBJ2-1 | TRBV21-1 | many | NA | TGTGCCAGCAGCATTCAGGGACTAGTCGGGTGGAACAATGAGCAGTTCTTC | CASSIQGLVGWNNEQFF
TRBJ1-4 | TRBV21-1 | NA | NA | TGTGCCAGCAGCAAAGCGCCCGGGTCTAATGAAAAACTGTTTTTT | CASSKAPGSNEKLFF
TRBJ1-1 | TRBV3-1/TRBV3-2 | NA | NA | TGTGCCAGCAGCCAAGTGGAGGGCACTGAAGCTTTCTTT | CASSQVEGTEAFF
TRBJ2-7 | TRBV11-1 | NA | TRBD1 | TGTGCCAGCAGCTTAGAGGGACAGGGTTCAGGAGAGCAGTACTTC | CASSLEGQGSGEQYF
TRBJ2-5 | TRBV5-1 | NA | TRBD1 | TGCGCCAGCGCCGCCGGGACAGGGCTCCAAGAGACCCAGTACTTC | CASAAGTGLQETQYF
TRBJ2-7 | TRBV5-1 | NA | TRBD2 | TGCGCCAGCAGGCTAGCGGGAGACTCCTACGAGCAGTACTTC | CASRLAGDSYEQYF
TRBJ2-2 | TRBV7-3 | NA | NA | TGTGCCAGCAGCTTAAACAGGGGAGGAACCGGGGAGCTGTTTTTT | CASSLNRGGTGELFF
TRBJ1-3 | TRBV5-6 | NA | NA | TGTGCCAGCAGCATTTTCAGGACAGCCTCTGGAAACACCATATATTTT | CASSIFRTASGNTIYF
TRBJ1-6 | TRBV28 | NA | NA | TGTGCCAGCAGTGCGGGTACTTCACCCCTCCACTTT | CASSAGTSPLHF
TRBJ2-5 | TRBV19 | many | TRBD2 | TGTGCCAGTGGGGCGGGAGGGTTAGAGACCCAGTACTTC | CASGAGGLETQYF
TRBJ2-5 | TRBV12-5 | NA | NA | TGTGCTAGTGGTTTGGGAGGTGGGAGCGGCAGGGAGACCCAGTACTTC | CASGLGGGSGRETQYF
TRBJ2-3 | TRBV2 | NA | TRBD1 | TGTGCCAGCAGGGGACAGGGCACAGATACGCAGTATTTT | CASRGQGTDTQYF
TRBJ1-5 | TRBV20-1 | NA | NA | TGCAGTGCTAGTACCGGGTTAGAGCCCCAGCATTTT | CSASTGLEPQHF
TRBJ2-3 | TRBV7-2 | NA | NA | TGTGCCAGCAGCCTTGAAGCGGGCCTAAGCACAGATACGCAGTATTTT | CASSLEAGLSTDTQYF
TRBJ2-1 | TRBV7-8 | NA | NA | TGTGCCAGCAGCCACCCGGGACTCATCTACAATGAGCAGTTCTTC | CASSHPGLIYNEQFF
TRBJ1-2 | TRBV4-3 | NA | NA | TGCGCCAGCAGCCAAGAGAACACCAACTATGGCTACACCTTC | CASSQENTNYGYTF
TRBJ2-7 | TRBV6-5 | NA | NA | TGTGCCAGCAGCACAGGGCTTTACGAGCAGTACTTC | CASSTGLYEQYF
TRBJ2-6 | TRBV5-5 | NA | TRBD1 | TGTGCCAGCACCATTCGGACAGGGGGCTCTGGGGCCAACGTCCTGACTTTC | CASTIRTGGSGANVLTF
TRBJ2-3 | TRBV7-2 | NA | TRBD2 | TGTGCCAGCAGCTTGGGCGGGAGGGGGACAGATACGCAGTATTTT | CASSLGGRGTDTQYF
TRBJ1-2 | TRBV19 | NA | TRBD1 | TGTGCCAGTAGTTTACAACAGGGGGCGAGGGGCTACACCTTC | CASSLQQGARGYTF
TRBJ2-7 | TRBV5-1 | NA | TRBD2 | TGCGCCAGCAGCACCACTAGCGGTGGCGGCCTCGAGCAGTACTTC | CASSTTSGGGLEQYF
TRBJ2-5 | TRBV3-1/TRBV3-2 | NA | TRBD2 | TGTGCCAGCAGCCAAGGTCGGGGGGGAGCGGGTGAGACCCAGTACTTC | CASSQGRGGAGETQYF
TRBJ2-5 | TRBV18 | NA | TRBD2 | TGTGCCAGCTCACCACTCGCCGGGACTAGCGGGAGTTGGACCCAGTACTTC | CASSPLAGTSGSWTQYF
TRBJ2-5 | TRBV6-6 | NA | NA | TGTGCCAGCAGTTCCCTAAGACAGGCCCAGTACTTC | CASSSLRQAQYF
TRBJ1-2 | TRBV29-1 | NA | TRBD1 | TGCAGCGTAGACGACCGGGACAGGGACTATGGCTACACCTTC | CSVDDRDRDYGYTF
TRBJ1-4 | TRBV4-3 | once | NA | TGCGCCAGCAGCCCCCGGACAGCTAATGAAAAACTGTTTTTT | CASSPRTANEKLFF
TRBJ2-7 | TRBV6-2/TRBV6-3 | NA | NA | TGTGCCAGCAGCCCCGGACAGAAAAGCTCCTACGAGCAGTACTTC | CASSPGQKSSYEQYF
TRBJ1-2 | TRBV3-1/TRBV3-2 | NA | NA | TGTGCCAGCAGCCAAAACTGGGGCTACACCTTC | CASSQNWGYTF
TRBJ1-5 | TRBV6-2/TRBV6-3 | NA | NA | TGTGCCAGCAGTACCCGGGACATCGATCAGCCCCAGCATTTT | CASSTRDIDQPQHF
TRBJ2-3 | TRBV7-7 | NA | TRBD2 | TGTGCTAGCAGCTGGAGCGGGAGTGGCACAGATACGCAGTATTTT | CASSWSGSGTDTQYF
TRBJ1-4 | TRBV5-8 | NA | TRBD1 | TGTGCCAGCAGCTGGAGACAGGGGGACCCCGAAAAACTGTTTTTT | CASSWRQGDPEKLFF
TRBJ1-6 | TRBV7-2 | once | NA | TGTGCCAGCAGTCCCAATAATTCACCCCTCCACTTT | CASSPNNSPLHF
TRBJ2-7 | TRBV28 | once | TRBD1 | TGTGCCAGCAGTTTAAGGACCGGGACAGGGGGCGAGCAGTACTTC | CASSLRTGTGGEQYF
TRBJ1-5 | TRBV19 | few | NA | TGTGCCAGTAGTAGGACAGTTTGGGCTCAGCCCCAGCATTTT | CASSRTVWAQPQHF
TRBJ1-6 | TRBV5-4 | NA | NA | TGTGCCAGCAGCTTGGATGGGGGCAATTCACCCCTTCACTTT | CASSLDGGNSPLHF
TRBJ2-2 | TRBV27 | few | TRBD2 | TGTGCCAGCAGTTTATGGGCTAGCGGGTCGAACACCGGGGAGCTGTTTTTT | CASSLWASGSNTGELFF